The 2 T cell receptor beta chains listed next were all sequenced from one sample in a study of T cell changes during pregnancy in multiple sclerosis. The table came from immunoSEQ multiplex PCR; TCRdb's copy has only in-frame clones and leaves some out. The top ten clones hold more than 2% of a sample with 84,000 or so clones, approximately 94% of them seen once. The specimen was peripheral blood, collected in the third trimester of pregnancy. These receptors were obtained from a female donor with multiple sclerosis, enrolled in a pregnancy study.

The V call is TRBV5-1, the J call TRBJ2-5; the D gene is possibly TRBD2 (5 bases). CDR3 length: 15 amino acids. Germline CDR1 and CDR2: SGHRS and YFSETQ. Trimming pared 4 bases from V and 2 bases from J, leaving 15 bases between. This CDR3 is CASSPYEGSQETQYF. CDR3 in DNA: TGCGCCAGCAGCCCCTATGAGGGCAGTCAAGAGACCCAGTACTTC. Complete variable domain (other parts from reference TRBV5-1 and TRBJ2-5): KAGVTQTPRYLIKTRGQQVTLSCSPISGHRSVSWYQQTPGQGLQFLFEYFSETQRNKGNFPGRFSGRQFSNSRSEMNVSTLELGDSALYLCASSPYEGSQETQYFGPGTRLLVL.

The rearrangement joins TRBV27 to TRBJ2-5; TRBD1 agrees at 7 bases. The CDR3 contains 15 residues. Unmatched junction bases numbered 8, after V lost 2 bases and J lost 5 bases. Germline CDR1 reads MNHEY; CDR2 reads SMNVEV (reference sequence). CDR3 bases: TGTGCCAGCAGTTTACTCGCAGGGGGTTCCGAGACCCAGTACTTC. Translating gives CASSLLAGGSETQYF.